This T cell receptor (beta chain) was obtained from a study of T cell responses to AZD1222 COVID-19 vaccine. As to this clone: The antigen is unknown.

The CDR3 is made up of 11 amino acids. Germline V gene data show CDR1 as SNHLY and CDR2 as FYNNEI. Trimming took off 11 bases at V and 3 bases at J, with 10 bases between the two ends. The study's findings and limits: An increase in Spike-specific TCR breadth and depth was observed after two AZD1222 doses.

The method was immunoSEQ multiplex PCR; TCRdb's version includes in-frame clones alone and lacks a portion of them. The sample lists 150,000 to 180,000 clones, less than 90% seen once, with 5.5% to 6% in the top ten. This specimen was peripheral blood, taken on day 0 of MenACWY control vaccination. V gene TRBV2 combines with J gene TRBJ1-2; D perhaps matches TRBD1 (5 bases). The clonotype was recovered from an adult in good health. The CDR3 loop is CAQRGDYGYTF. The CDR3 region has the DNA TGTGCCCAACGGGGGGACTATGGCTACACCTTC. Combining the CDR3 with reference TRBV2 and TRBJ1-2 gives the whole variable domain EPEVTQTPSHQVTQMGQEVILRCVPISNHLYFYWYRQILGQKVEFLVSFYNNEISEKSEIFDDQFSVERPDGSNFTLKIRSTKLEDSAMYFCAQRGDYGYTFGSGTRLTVV.